One sample yielded the 24 T cell receptor beta chains listed below, sequenced in a study of cytomegalovirus exposure and HLA in healthy donors (dated by TCRdb to 2015 to 2018). Preparation of the library involved the immunoSEQ multiplex PCR assay. Held by TCRdb, this immuneACCESS table contains in-frame sequences only and omits some clones. Under half of the omission traces to an unresolved V gene where checked; the cause of the rest is unknown. This sample gives about 130,000 clones in total; about 96% of them show up just once. In total, the top ten clones hold less than 2% of the sample. The sample taken for sequencing was PBMCs. These receptors were obtained from a man aged 18 to 29 in good health and CMV-seronegative.

V usage is TRBV5-4 and J usage is TRBJ2-1; a possible D gene is TRBD2 (5 bases). CDR1 is SGHNT and CDR2 is YYREEE in the germline V gene (reference sequence). CDR3 size: 12 residues. Trimming took off 4 bases at V and 9 bases at J, with 11 bases between the two ends. CDR3 DNA: TGTGCCAGCAGCCGGGATGTTAGTGAGCAGTTCTTC. It translates to CASSRDVSEQFF.

V and J are TRBV28 and TRBJ1-5; TRBD1 matches 9 bases. The CDR3 is made up of 15 amino acids. V shed 5 bases, J shed 4 bases, and the junction held 6 bases outside the gene matches. Germline V gene data show CDR1 as MDHEN and CDR2 as SYDVKM. In DNA form, the CDR3 reads TGTGCCAGCAGTCGCTTGGACAGGGGAAATCAGCCCCAGCATTTT. Protein sequence: CASSRLDRGNQPQHF. Full variable domain (rest looked up from reference TRBV28 and TRBJ1-5): DVKVTQSSRYLVKRTGEKVFLECVQDMDHENMFWYRQDPGLGLRLIYFSYDVKMKEKGDIPEGYSVSREKKERFSLILESASTNQTSMYLCASSRLDRGNQPQHFGDGTRLSIL.

Here the CDR3 reads CASSFPGTSGETQYF. In DNA form, the CDR3 reads TGTGCCAGCAGCTTCCCCGGGACTAGCGGTGAGACCCAGTACTTC. V is TRBV7-9 and J is TRBJ2-5, with 11 positions matching TRBD2. Germline loops: CDR1 SEHNR, CDR2 FQNEAQ (reference sequence). The CDR3 is 15 amino acids. Trimming cost V 3 bases and J 5 bases; bases outside gene matches: 5.

This chain joins TRBV6-5 and TRBJ2-5, with D perhaps matching TRBD2 (5 bases). Trimming pared 0 bases from V and 7 bases from J, leaving 15 bases between. This CDR3 is 15 amino acids long. In germline, CDR1 is MNHEY, CDR2 SVGAGI. CDR3 DNA sequence: TGTGCCAGCAGTTACTCTCTCGGCCACCGGGGGACCCAGTACTTC. Translated, it gives CASSYSLGHRGTQYF.

The chain combines TRBV28 with TRBJ2-7; tentative D call: TRBD2 (5 bases). The CDR3 runs 14 residues. Trimming took 5 bases from V and 0 from J, leaving 11 bases between them. Germline V gene data show CDR1 as MDHEN and CDR2 as SYDVKM. CDR3 sequence reads: CASSPGLTSYEQYF. The DNA for the CDR3 is TGTGCCAGCAGTCCAGGACTCACCTCCTACGAGCAGTACTTC.

The chain links TRBV7-9 to TRBJ1-2; D perhaps matches TRBD1 (5 bases). The germline gives CDR1 SEHNR, CDR2 FQNEAQ (reference sequence). V lost 5 bases to trimming and J lost 8 bases, with 21 bases between them. The CDR3 covers 15 residues. CDR3: CASSRSGLRGGGYTF. Written as DNA, the CDR3 is TGTGCCAGCAGCCGGTCGGGACTCCGGGGCGGGGGCTACACCTTC.

The chain carries TRBV6-1 and TRBJ2-1, with 7 bases matching TRBD1. The V gene's germline CDR1 is MNHNS and CDR2 SASEGT. There are 15 residues in the CDR3. Germline trimming cut 2 bases from V and 5 bases from J; bases unmatched to any gene: 6. CDR3 region: CASSERGGFNNEQFF. The CDR3 coding sequence is TGTGCCAGCAGTGAAAGAGGGGGCTTTAACAATGAGCAGTTCTTC.

This rearrangement joins TRBV30 to TRBJ2-7; 9 bases map to TRBD1. The CDR3 totals 14 residues. V trimming: 5 bases; J trimming: 3 bases; junction bases outside the gene matches: 8. Germline values: CDR1 GTSNPN, CDR2 SVGIG (reference sequence). CDR3 DNA sequence: TGTGCCTGGGGATCCGGGACAGGGAGCTACGAGCAGTACTTC. Translation: CAWGSGTGSYEQYF.

The chain recombines TRBV7-2 with TRBJ2-1, with 8 bases lining up with TRBD1. Germline assignment: CDR1 SGHTA and CDR2 FQGNSA. The CDR3 spans 15 residues. J was trimmed by 6 bases and V by 6 bases; bases with no gene match: 10. The CDR3 is CASSRGGTGANEQFF. CDR3 DNA: TGTGCCAGCAGTCGAGGAGGGACAGGCGCCAATGAGCAGTTCTTC.

V usage is TRBV11-2 and J usage is TRBJ1-2, with D maybe TRBD1 (6 bases). CDR1 is SGHAT, CDR2 FQNNGV, per germline. V dropped 5 bases and J dropped 3 bases, with 13 bases sitting between them. The CDR3 runs to 14 residues. The CDR3 spells CASSKRQDHYGYTF. CDR3 coding DNA: TGTGCCAGCAGCAAACGACAGGACCACTATGGCTACACCTTC.

The chain employs TRBV9 and TRBJ1-5, with D unresolved. V was shortened by 4 bases and J by 7 bases, with 15 bases between the two germline ends. From germline, CDR1 is SGDLS and CDR2 YYNGEE. The CDR3 consists of 14 residues. CDR3 loop: CASSSTGDWQPQHF. The CDR3 bases are TGTGCCAGCAGCTCTACCGGAGACTGGCAGCCCCAGCATTTT.

The count of this clone is one. V usage is TRBV27 and J usage is TRBJ2-7; TRBD1 is a possible D gene (5 bases). Germline lookup yields CDR1 MNHEY and CDR2 SMNVEV (reference sequence). The ends were cut back, 9 bases at V and 7 bases at J, with 19 bases in the middle. This CDR3 spans 13 amino acids. The CDR3 reads CASAPGLSWEQYF. In DNA, the CDR3 is TGTGCCAGTGCCCCAGGGTTATCGTGGGAGCAGTACTTC.

The chain combines TRBV9 with TRBJ1-4, with D unclear. This CDR3 is 14 amino acids long. V was pared by 8 bases and J by 4 bases, with 15 bases between. Germline-derived CDR1 and CDR2 are SGDLS and YYNGEE. The CDR3 is CASSMGAINEKLFF. In DNA, the CDR3 is TGTGCCAGTAGTATGGGCGCCATTAATGAAAAACTGTTTTTT.

The chain is built from TRBV21-1 and TRBJ1-1. TRBV21-1 corresponds to a pseudogene. The CDR3 extends over 16 amino acids. In nucleotides, the CDR3 is TGTGCCAGCAGTAGCACTCTAGTACACATTCGCACTGAAGCTTTCTTT. It translates to CASSSTLVHIRTEAFF.

The chain is built from TRBV6-5 and TRBJ2-5; the match to TRBD2 covers 9 bases. V shed 5 bases, J shed 3 bases, and the junction held 1 base outside the gene matches. In germline, CDR1 is MNHEY, CDR2 SVGAGI. This CDR3 has 13 amino acids. The CDR3 here is CASSRLAEETQYF. In nucleotides, the CDR3 is TGTGCCAGCAGTAGACTAGCGGAAGAGACCCAGTACTTC.

J is TRBJ1-4 and V is TRBV10-2; 9 nucleotides align to TRBD1. The V gene end was trimmed by 6 bases and the J gene end by 4 bases; junction bases not matched to a gene: 15. Germline loops: CDR1 WSHSY, CDR2 SAAADI. CDR3 length: 18 residues. In DNA form, the CDR3 reads TGCGCCAGCAGCCCCGGGAACAGGGGGCGACATAGTAATGAAAAACTGTTTTTT. Translation: CASSPGNRGRHSNEKLFF.

V gene TRBV28 combines with J gene TRBJ1-2; D gene uncertain. CDR1 MDHEN and CDR2 SYDVKM come from the germline V gene. The ends were cut back, 4 bases at V and 8 bases at J, with 8 bases in the middle. The CDR3 contains 11 residues. This chain's CDR3 is CASSSPRGYTF. CDR3 nucleotides: TGTGCCAGCAGTTCCCCCAGGGGCTACACCTTC.

The chain combines TRBV30 with TRBJ1-1; perhaps TRBD1 as D (6 bases). Germline V lookup: CDR1 GTSNPN, CDR2 SVGIG (reference sequence). The V and J ends lost 5 bases and 0 bases respectively, with 13 bases between them. This CDR3 is 14 amino acids long. This chain's CDR3 is CAWGGQSLNTEAFF. In nucleotides, the CDR3 is TGTGCCTGGGGCGGACAGTCGTTGAACACTGAAGCTTTCTTT.

V is TRBV7-9 and J is TRBJ2-1, with D perhaps matching TRBD1 (5 bases). Germline lookup yields CDR1 SEHNR and CDR2 FQNEAQ (reference sequence). The CDR3 contains 15 residues. V was shortened by 3 bases and J by 2 bases, with 11 bases between the two germline ends. The CDR3 region is CASSLQGITYNEQFF. The DNA of the CDR3 is TGTGCCAGCAGCTTGCAGGGAATAACCTACAATGAGCAGTTCTTC.

The V and J genes are TRBV5-4 and TRBJ1-4; D is uncertain. This CDR3 has 15 amino acids. Germline CDR1 is SGHNT and CDR2 is YYREEE (reference sequence). The V end lost 0 bases, the J end lost 0 bases, and 6 bases lay between the germline ends. CDR3 coding DNA: TGTGCCAGCAGCTTGGGGACTTCAACTAATGAAAAACTGTTTTTT. Its translation is CASSLGTSTNEKLFF.

This clone was seen once. The chain joins TRBV9 to TRBJ2-5, with D possibly being TRBD1 (5 bases). Trimming removed 0 bases at V and 1 base at J, with 7 bases between. Looked up from germline, CDR1 is SGDLS and CDR2 is YYNGEE. The CDR3 has 14 amino acids. CDR3 amino acids: CASSVDQGQETQYF. The CDR3 nucleotides are TGTGCCAGCAGCGTAGATCAGGGCCAAGAGACCCAGTACTTC.

The chain couples TRBV6-1 to TRBJ1-5, with D perhaps matching TRBD1 (6 bases). This CDR3 spans 15 amino acids. V was clipped by 2 bases and J by 4 bases, with 12 bases between them. Germline CDR1 MNHNS, CDR2 SASEGT. CDR3 region: CASSEPRQANQPQHF. The CDR3, as DNA: TGTGCCAGCAGTGAACCCCGACAGGCTAATCAGCCCCAGCATTTT.

V and J are TRBV6-4 and TRBJ1-1; D might be TRBD1 (5 bases). The CDR3 sequence is 13 residues long. In germline, CDR1 is MRHNA, CDR2 SNTAGT. The V and J ends lost 8 bases and 8 bases respectively, with 18 bases between them. The CDR3 spells CASRESGGREAFF. CDR3 bases: TGTGCCAGCCGAGAATCGGGGGGACGGGAAGCTTTCTTT.

The gene calls are TRBV5-1 and TRBJ2-7, with D unclear. The CDR3 extends over 11 amino acids. The V end lost 4 bases, the J end lost 3 bases, and 5 bases lay between the germline ends. Germline V gene data show CDR1 as SGHRS and CDR2 as YFSETQ. CDR3 DNA sequence: TGCGCCAGCAGCACAAACTACGAGCAGTACTTC. It yields the protein CASSTNYEQYF.